This T cell receptor beta chain was documented in a study of T cell responses to AZD1222 COVID-19 vaccine. V gave up 3 bases and J gave up 2 bases; unmatched junction bases: 6. Germline V gene lookup returns CDR1 SGHRS and CDR2 YFSETQ. This CDR3 spans 16 amino acids. To note about this clone: Its antigen is unidentified.

Study-level results: Seropositive AZD1222 recipients at baseline numbered only five or six. Nearly half of unique spike-specific TCRs reportedly avoided B.1.351 and B.1.1.7 mutated regions.

Generated by immunoSEQ multiplex PCR, the TCRdb table keeps only in-frame clones and is missing some. The table includes nearly 110,000 clones, less than 95% detected once. The material was peripheral blood, obtained 28 days after the second AZD1222 dose. The chain has TRBV5-1 and TRBJ2-2, with 8 nucleotides matching TRBD2. This TCR came from an adult who received the AZD1222 COVID-19 vaccine. The CDR3 coding sequence is TGCGCCAGCAGCTCCTTAGCGGGGAAAAACACCGGGGAGCTGTTTTTT. This encodes CASSSLAGKNTGELFF.